One TCR beta chain is described in this entry. Germline loops: CDR1 GTSNPN, CDR2 SVGIG (reference sequence). The V and J ends lost 3 bases and 8 bases respectively, with 13 bases between them. The CDR3 extends over 13 amino acids. This record comes from a study of cytomegalovirus exposure and HLA in healthy donors. PCR involved 60 Vbeta and 13 Jbeta primers. Clones were sequenced by immunoSEQ multiplex PCR, and TCRdb holds only the in-frame ones, with some missing. Found here are around 200,000 clones, around 80% of them singletons; the top ten hold around 1.2%. This chain joins TRBV30 and TRBJ1-4; D unclear. Sequenced input: PBMCs. The sequence derives from a girl aged 2-9 years in good health and CMV-seropositive. CDR3 sequence reads: CAWRSGSGEKLFF. CDR3 DNA sequence: TGTGCCTGGAGATCGGGGTCTGGGGAAAAACTGTTTTTT.